This is a list of T cell receptor beta chains from one sample in a study of cytomegalovirus exposure and HLA in healthy donors. Profiling relied on immunoSEQ multiplex PCR, and the TCRdb table lists in-frame clones only, not all of them. Among some 57,000 clones, more than 80% were seen once, and the ten largest hold about 1.6%. Sequenced material: PBMCs. Receptors were obtained from a man aged 25-40 years in good health and CMV-seropositive. Each CDR3 is given with its conserved first and last residue. A D gene is named only where the DNA matches it firmly. Clone size is not always given. Where it is, it says once, few, many or a class for expanded clones.

CDR3,DNA,J,V,size,D
CSVAVSGSYNEQFF,TGCAGCGTTGCGGTGTCTGGCTCCTACAATGAGCAGTTCTTC,TRBJ2-1,TRBV29-1,-,-
CASSESGGLSTDTQYF,TGCGCCAGCAGTGAGTCGGGCGGGTTGAGCACAGATACGCAGTATTTT,TRBJ2-3,TRBV10-1,once,-
CAWSVTVNQPQHF,TGTGCCTGGAGTGTAACTGTGAATCAGCCCCAGCATTTT,TRBJ1-5,TRBV30,-,-
CASSGERGGELFF,TGTGCCAGCAGCGGCGAAAGGGGCGGGGAGCTGTTTTTT,TRBJ2-2,TRBV7-3,-,-
CAWSYSYPGLAGTYEQYF,TGTGCCTGGAGCTATTCTTATCCCGGACTAGCGGGGACCTACGAGCAGTACTTC,TRBJ2-7,TRBV30,-,TRBD2
CASSELAGGQYF,TGTGCCAGCAGTGAACTAGCGGGAGGGCAGTACTTC,TRBJ2-7,TRBV2,-,TRBD2
CASSFEGEDRETQYF,TGTGCCAGCAGCTTTGAGGGAGAAGATCGAGAGACCCAGTACTTC,TRBJ2-5,TRBV12-1,-,-
CASSPTGDAYNEQFF,TGTGCCAGTAGCCCTACAGGGGACGCCTACAATGAGCAGTTCTTC,TRBJ2-1,TRBV19,once,TRBD1
CASSLSGRDNGYTF,TGTGCCAGCAGCTTAAGTGGAAGAGACAATGGCTACACCTTC,TRBJ1-2,TRBV7-9,-,-
CASSVLSGQAYEQYF,TGTGCCAGCAGCGTCCTTAGCGGCCAGGCCTACGAGCAGTACTTC,TRBJ2-7,TRBV7-3,-,-
CASSPQGRQPQHF,TGTGCCAGCAGCCCCCAAGGGAGGCAGCCCCAGCATTTT,TRBJ1-5,TRBV6-5,-,-
CASTEGGGRAPGANVLTF,TGTGCCAGCACTGAAGGGGGCGGGAGGGCCCCTGGGGCCAACGTCCTGACTTTC,TRBJ2-6,TRBV28,-,TRBD2
CASSYGLAGITGELFF,TGTGCCAGCAGCTACGGACTAGCGGGAATCACCGGGGAGCTGTTTTTT,TRBJ2-2,TRBV11-2,-,TRBD2
CASSPGTGNTGELFF,TGTGCCAGCAGCCCCGGGACAGGGAACACCGGGGAGCTGTTTTTT,TRBJ2-2,TRBV11-3,-,TRBD1
CASSLGAGTGYNSPLHF,TGTGCCAGCAGCCTCGGTGCTGGGACAGGGTATAATTCACCCCTCCACTTT,TRBJ1-6,TRBV5-8,-,TRBD1
CASSSRGNEKLFF,TGTGCCAGCTCCTCCAGAGGTAATGAAAAACTGTTTTTT,TRBJ1-4,TRBV18,-,-
CASSEELASNTGELFF,TGTGCCAGCAGTGAAGAACTAGCGTCGAACACCGGGGAGCTGTTTTTT,TRBJ2-2,TRBV6-1,-,TRBD2
CASSAWTSRMGNEQFF,TGTGCCAGCAGTGCTTGGACTAGCCGAATGGGAAATGAGCAGTTCTTC,TRBJ2-1,TRBV2,-,TRBD2
CASSHRDEQYF,TGTGCCAGCAGCCACAGGGACGAGCAGTACTTC,TRBJ2-7,TRBV21-1,-,-
CASSLSKGLAGLEQYF,TGTGCCAGCAGTTTATCGAAGGGACTAGCGGGTCTCGAGCAGTACTTC,TRBJ2-7,TRBV27,-,TRBD2
CASSLTPSVGGLLYEQYF,TGTGCCAGCAGCTTAACCCCTTCGGTGGGAGGTCTCCTCTACGAGCAGTACTTC,TRBJ2-7,TRBV7-4,-,-
CATSDPTGIPLNTEAFF,TGTGCCACCAGCGATCCGACAGGGATCCCATTAAACACTGAAGCTTTCTTT,TRBJ1-1,TRBV15,-,TRBD1
CASSRQGTVDEQFF,TGTGCCAGCAGTAGACAGGGTACTGTCGATGAGCAGTTCTTC,TRBJ2-1,TRBV6-1,-,TRBD1
CASSSQVVRDSARTDTQYF,TGTGCCAGCAGCTCCCAAGTGGTACGGGACTCCGCTCGCACAGATACGCAGTATTTT,TRBJ2-3,TRBV4-2,-,-
CASRPSGRGEQYF,TGTGCCAGCAGGCCTAGCGGGAGAGGTGAGCAGTACTTC,TRBJ2-7,TRBV27,-,TRBD2
CASSQWTFYEQYF,TGCGCCAGCAGCCAATGGACTTTCTACGAGCAGTACTTC,TRBJ2-7,TRBV4-1,-,-
CASSLPETRDTYGYTF,TGTGCCAGTAGTTTACCTGAAACTCGGGACACCTATGGCTACACCTTC,TRBJ1-2,TRBV19,-,-
CASSLDSSGNTIYF,TGTGCCAGCAGCTTGGACAGCTCTGGAAACACCATATATTTT,TRBJ1-3,TRBV5-4,-,-
CASSSKGTHDYNEQFF,TGTGCCAGCAGTTCGAAGGGGACACATGACTACAATGAGCAGTTCTTC,TRBJ2-1,TRBV6-5,-,-
CASSQDNGGRRPSTDTQYF,TGTGCCAGCAGCCAAGATAATGGCGGGAGGCGACCTAGCACAGATACGCAGTATTTT,TRBJ2-3,TRBV4-2,-,TRBD2
CASSFGAMNTEAFF,TGTGCCAGCAGCTTTGGAGCTATGAACACTGAAGCTTTCTTT,TRBJ1-1,TRBV11-3,-,-
CASSLAPGGGKLFF,TGTGCCAGCAGCTTAGCACCAGGCGGGGGAAAACTGTTTTTT,TRBJ1-4,TRBV7-9,-,-
CASSRTGSGNTIYF,TGTGCCAGCAGTAGGACAGGCTCTGGAAACACCATATATTTT,TRBJ1-3,TRBV25-1,few,TRBD1
CSANLLYEQYF,TGCAGTGCTAATCTTCTATACGAGCAGTACTTC,TRBJ2-7,TRBV20-1,once,-
CASSFGETQYF,TGTGCCAGCAGCTTCGGGGAGACCCAGTACTTC,TRBJ2-5,TRBV5-6,once,-
CASSSSQGAGETQYF,TGCGCCAGCAGCTCATCACAGGGGGCAGGGGAGACCCAGTACTTC,TRBJ2-5,TRBV5-1,-,TRBD1
CASSEGGTENTEAFF,TGTGCCAGCAGTGAAGGGGGGACAGAGAACACTGAAGCTTTCTTT,TRBJ1-1,TRBV2,-,TRBD1
CASSLQGAWDTEAFF,TGTGCCAGCAGTTTACAGGGGGCTTGGGACACTGAAGCTTTCTTT,TRBJ1-1,TRBV6-6,-,TRBD1
CATALQGNTEAFF,TGTGCCACCGCCTTACAGGGGAACACTGAAGCTTTCTTT,TRBJ1-1,TRBV19,-,-
CASSLGWLAGVNEQFF,TGTGCCAGCAGCTTAGGATGGCTAGCGGGAGTCAATGAGCAGTTCTTC,TRBJ2-1,TRBV7-2,-,TRBD2
CASSSSLAGQETQYF,TGTGCCAGCAGTTCATCCCTAGCGGGGCAAGAGACCCAGTACTTC,TRBJ2-5,TRBV6-5,-,TRBD2
CAFELASSTDTQYF,TGTGCCTTTGAACTAGCTTCTAGCACAGATACGCAGTATTTT,TRBJ2-3,TRBV30,-,-
CASSESSYNEQFF,TGTGCCAGCAGCGAGAGCTCCTACAATGAGCAGTTCTTC,TRBJ2-1,TRBV25-1,-,-
CASSFLGTGSYEQYF,TGTGCCAGCAGCTTTTTAGGGACAGGGTCCTACGAGCAGTACTTC,TRBJ2-7,TRBV7-2,-,TRBD1